This TCR gamma chain was retrieved from a study of Vδ1+ human thymocytes. Whole-study results and caveats: Thymic TRG and TRD repertoires appeared highly polyclonal, with Gaussian CDR3 length distributions. The authors advised highly purified populations and single-cell validation. Thymic delta-chain repertoires held around 20% Vdelta2 sequences and few Vdelta3, despite high sort purity.

This clone has more than one count but fewer than ten. Its matching antigen is unknown. Other DNA sequences in this specimen translate into the identical CDR3. Extracted RNA was reverse transcribed into cDNA. CDR3 amplicons came from multiplex PCR with pooled V-gene forward and constant-region reverse primers. TCRdb re-processed the multiplex PCR reads via CATT. The table includes approximately 25,000 gamma-chain clones, around a fifth detected once. CDR1 EGSNGY and CDR2 YDSYNSKV come from the germline V gene. CDR3 length equals 14 residues. The V and J ends lost 1 base and 3 bases, in that order; junction bases with no gene match: 2. After alphabeta T cell depletion, CD3+ Vdelta1+ Vdelta2- thymocytes were sorted. Vdelta1+ thymocyte sorts reached between roughly 98% and 99.6% purity.

The sequencing sample was made of Vdelta1+ gamma-delta thymocytes from the thymus. This sample's subset: FACS-sorted CD3+ TCRalphabeta- TCRVdelta1+ TCRVdelta2- thymocytes. This receptor was obtained from a boy in the first two years of life who had congenital heart surgery. The gene calls are TRGV2 and TRGJP2. CDR3 loop: CATWDGRSDWIKTF. CDR3 bases: TGTGCCACCTGGGACGGCCGTAGTGATTGGATCAAGACGTTT.